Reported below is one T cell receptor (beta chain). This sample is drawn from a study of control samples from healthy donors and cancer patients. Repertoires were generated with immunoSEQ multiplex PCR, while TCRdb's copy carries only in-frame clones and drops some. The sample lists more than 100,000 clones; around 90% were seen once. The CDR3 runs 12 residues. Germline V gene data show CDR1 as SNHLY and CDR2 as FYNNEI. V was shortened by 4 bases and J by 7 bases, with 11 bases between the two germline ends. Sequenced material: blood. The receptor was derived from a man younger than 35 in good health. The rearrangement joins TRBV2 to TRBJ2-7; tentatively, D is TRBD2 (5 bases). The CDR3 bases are TGTGCCAGCAGTGCAGGACTGATAGAGCAGTACTTC. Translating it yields CASSAGLIEQYF. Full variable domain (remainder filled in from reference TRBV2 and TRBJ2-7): EPEVTQTPSHQVTQMGQEVILRCVPISNHLYFYWYRQILGQKVEFLVSFYNNEISEKSEIFDDQFSVERPDGSNFTLKIRSTKLEDSAMYFCASSAGLIEQYFGPGTRLTVT.